These 14 T cell receptor beta chains were sequenced from one sample in a study of blood T cells in healthy people across ages. With a J-beta primer mix and a sample-barcoded 5' primer, a second PCR ran about 7 to 12 cycles. TCRdb reprocessed the 5' RACE reads via MiXCR and lists one record per CDR3 protein. The table includes 540,000 or so distinct CDR3 sequences, under 55% detected once. Sequences were obtained from blood. The receptors shown here come from an elderly man in good health.

Concerning this clonotype itself: The junction departs from germline at one end; a sequencing error may be responsible. The chain links TRBV4-3 to TRBJ2-7; 7 bases are shared with TRBD2. Germline V gene data show CDR1 as LGHNA and CDR2 as YSLEER. The CDR3 is made up of 15 amino acids. The CDR3: CASSQIATGGYEQYF. The CDR3 DNA is TGCGCTAGCAGCCAAATCGCTACGGGGGGCTACGAGCAGTACTTC.

V gene TRBV2 combines with J gene TRBJ2-5; TRBD1 aligns across 7 bases. The DNA end lines up better with TRBJ2-7; the J call may be wrong. Germline CDR1 SNHLY, CDR2 FYNNEI. CDR3 length: 15 amino acids. The CDR3 spells CASSADRLGYYEQYF. The CDR3 DNA reads TGTGCCAGCAGTGCGGACAGGCTCGGATACTACGAGCAGTACTTC.

This chain connects TRBV6-6 to TRBJ1-4; D gene unclear. V was shortened by 5 bases and J by 4 bases, with 11 bases between the two germline ends. Germline CDR1 reads MNHNY; CDR2 reads SVGAGI (reference sequence). The CDR3 consists of 14 residues. For the CDR3, the DNA is TGTGCCAGCAGTGACGACCGGAGTAATGAAAAACTGTTTTTT. It yields the protein CASSDDRSNEKLFF.

The CDR3 region is CSVDAAGPVNEQYF. CDR3 nucleotide sequence: TGCAGCGTTGATGCGGCAGGGCCAGTGAACGAGCAGTACTTC. This chain links TRBV29-1 with TRBJ2-7; D is perhaps TRBD1 (5 bases). Per germline, CDR1 SQVTM and CDR2 ANQGSEA. V was trimmed by 3 bases and J by 5 bases, leaving 17 bases between them. The CDR3 loop spans 14 amino acids.

This clonotype appeared a few times. The chain is built from TRBV3-1 and TRBJ2-7, with no clear D. Judging by the DNA end, TRBJ2-5 fits better; the J call may be wrong. The CDR3 contains 14 residues. Looked up from germline, CDR1 is LGHDT and CDR2 is YNNKEL (reference sequence). CDR3 coding DNA: TGTGCCAGCAGCCAAGACCGTTGGGGAGAGACCCAGTACTTC. It is translated as CASSQDRWGETQYF.

V and J are TRBV12-3 or TRBV12-4 and TRBJ1-4; TRBD1 might be the D (5 bases). This CDR3 is 14 amino acids long. V lost 6 bases, J lost 8 bases, and 16 bases lay in between. The CDR3, as DNA: TGTGCCAGCAGCCGGGACCGGGCGGGGGAAAAACTGTTTTTT. Its protein product is CASSRDRAGEKLFF.

The CDR3 sequence: CASSVDLTGQPQHF. The DNA of the CDR3 is TGTGCCAGCAGCGTAGATTTGACAGGCCAGCCCCAGCATTTT. The gene calls are TRBV9 and TRBJ1-5, with D possibly TRBD1 on 6 matching bases. Per the germline V gene, CDR1 is SGDLS and CDR2 is YYNGEE. V lost 0 bases to trimming and J lost 7 bases, with 11 bases between them. The CDR3 length is 14 residues.

CDR3 in DNA: TGTGCCATCAGGGGACCCGCGGCGCCGGAGCAGTACTTC. Translated, it gives CAIRGPAAPEQYF. The V call is TRBV10-3, the J call TRBJ2-7, with D perhaps matching TRBD1 or TRBD2 (5 bases each). The CDR3 sequence is 13 residues long. Trimming left V 6 bases short and J 7 bases short, with 16 bases between. Germline CDR1 and CDR2: ENHRY and SYGVKD.

The chain has TRBV28 and TRBJ2-5; D might be TRBD1 or TRBD2, each matching 5 bases. The CDR3 has 14 amino acids. Per germline, CDR1 MDHEN and CDR2 SYDVKM. V was pared by 6 bases and J by 3 bases, with 14 bases between. Here the CDR3 DNA reads TGTGCCAGCAGATGGGGACCGTCTGAAGAGACCCAGTACTTC. Encoded protein: CASRWGPSEETQYF.

The chain employs TRBV29-1 and TRBJ1-2; D unresolved. Germline V gives CDR1 SQVTM, CDR2 ANQGSEA. Trimming removed 3 bases from V and 2 bases from J, with 7 bases in between. The CDR3 spans 12 residues. CDR3 in DNA: TGCAGCGTTGAGACCCAAAACTATGGCTACACCTTC. It yields the protein CSVETQNYGYTF.

In the case of this clonotype: A much larger clone differs by one base, so this may be a read error. The chain has TRBV6-1 and TRBJ2-6; 8 bases line up with TRBD2. Germline V CDR1 and CDR2: MNHNS, SASEGT. V trimming: 4 bases; J trimming: 0 bases; junction bases outside the gene matches: 8. The CDR3 consists of 18 residues. CDR3 amino acids: CASSASGTRGSGANVLTF. In DNA, the CDR3 is TGTGCCAGCAGTGCCTCCGGGACTAGAGGCTCTGGGGCCAACGTCCTGACTTTC.

This clonotype was seen a handful of times. The gene calls are TRBV7-3 and TRBJ2-3; possible D gene TRBD2, 6 bases. The CDR3 covers 14 residues. The germline V and J ends were trimmed by 3 bases and 2 bases, with 9 bases remaining between them. Germline V lookup: CDR1 SGHTA, CDR2 FQGTGA. The CDR3 sequence: CASSLGLLTDTQYF. The CDR3 region has the DNA TGTGCCAGCAGCTTGGGACTCCTCACAGATACGCAGTATTTT.

Only a few counts were recorded for this clonotype. The genes are TRBV20-1 and TRBJ2-7; D gene uncertain. The CDR3 is made up of 13 amino acids. V lost 4 bases, J lost 3 bases, and 13 bases lay in between. The germline V gene encodes CDR1 DFQATT and CDR2 SNEGSKA (reference sequence). The CDR3 loop reads CSAKAFSLYEQYF. CDR3 coding DNA: TGCAGTGCTAAGGCCTTTTCCCTCTACGAGCAGTACTTC.

V is TRBV21-1 and J is TRBJ2-1; the table gives TRBD1 as D, unverified against the DNA. TRBV21-1 is flagged as a pseudogene. CDR3 length: 17 residues. The CDR3 bases are TGTGCCAGCAGCACGATTACCGGGACCTTACGTGGAGATGAGCAGTTCTTC. Translated: CASSTITGTLRGDEQFF.